This entry describes one T cell receptor beta chain. The antigen is undetermined. Time point defined: cycle 4 day 1 (C4D1), after five to seven weeks of nivolumab. Every single patient, without exception, relapsed after autologous stem cell transplantation, and brentuximab vedotin exposure varied. Negative selection with magnets was how CD8+ T cells were isolated from the thawed PBMCs. The data were obtained in a study of PD-1 blockade in classical Hodgkin lymphoma. The study, taken as a whole, reports: Newly diagnosed patients had diversity similar to the baseline diversity of complete responders. Unlike CD8+ TCR diversity, which did not rise significantly by C4D1, CD4+ TCR diversity did.

Repertoires were generated with immunoSEQ multiplex PCR, while TCRdb's copy carries only in-frame clones and drops some. The data show some 7,000 clones, 60% seen once. This CDR3 has 12 amino acids. CDR1 is MNHEY, CDR2 SMNVEV, per germline (reference sequence). Trimming at V came to 8 bases and at J to 4 bases, leaving 1 base not matched to a gene. This receptor was identified in a human donor with classical Hodgkin lymphoma. The chain employs TRBV27 and TRBJ2-5; TRBD1 matches 10 bases. Material: CD8+ T cells from blood, obtained before the fourth cycle of nivolumab. In DNA, the CDR3 is TGTGCCAGCCGACAGGGGGCAGAGACCCAGTACTTC. The encoded protein is CASRQGAETQYF.